This TCR beta chain appears in the sequencing data of a study of T cell responses to AZD1222 COVID-19 vaccine (dated by TCRdb to about 2021). Context from the whole study: TCR sequencing covered fewer than 250 trial participants: around 210 given two doses of AZD1222 and approximately 26 given two doses of MenACWY control vaccine. Trial participants were enrolled by age into subgroups of 18-55, 56-69 and 70-plus years, and 148, 28 and 57 TCR-sequenced participants, respectively, were included in these subgroups.

Read against the paper, the sample's time point label means: about 28 days (+/-7) after the second vaccine dose. What the treatment or condition label conveys for this sample: meningococcal conjugate vaccine given as trial control. Vaccinee samples were obtained from the UK trials COV001 and COV002, which included a single-blind randomized controlled phase 2/3 trial of AZD1222 (ChAdOx1 nCoV-19) in healthy adults. For TCRbeta chain sequencing, PBMC samples from trial participants were taken at day 0 and at day 28 after the second dose. The CDR3 regions of human TCRbeta chains were subjected to immunosequencing. As for how the authors treated the data: Repertoire TCRs were checked for matches against a reference library of SARS-CoV-2-specific TCRs that had been generated using the MIRA antigen-specificity platform. Breadth meant the fraction of unique TCRs that were SARS-CoV-2-associated, whereas depth meant the fraction of total T cells that were SARS-CoV-2-associated. Using the MIRA data, every spike-specific TCR was mapped to the spike region that the TCR reacted to and assigned to either a CD4 or a CD8 class. Log10-transformed breadth and depth values were compared by one-way ANOVA with Sidak's multiple comparisons tests. Here the immuneACCESS table is served through TCRdb, limited to in-frame sequences with V and J called. Missing clones are a known gap in these copies; in checked studies unresolved V genes cover under half, and the rest lacks a known reason. That table is the source of V, J and clone size, and D and trimming were worked out from the DNA. Recorded for this sample are about 170,000 clones; 85% to 90% of them occurred a single time. The top ten hold roughly 4% of the sample.

The CDR3, from cysteine to phenylalanine, totals 14 residues. Only the CDR3 portion is preserved as DNA: 42 bases, with reading frame beginning at the first base. Trimming removed 0 bases from V and 4 bases from J; the gene matches leave 1 base unexplained. CDR1 and CDR2 are read off the germline V gene (reference sequence) as GTSNPN and SVGIG. A remark on this clone: The target of this receptor is not known. Within one base of it there is no much larger clone, and no base qualities were kept.

What the authors observed across the whole study: The 56-69-year group was small, and its depth increase did not reach significance, likely because of low power. Nearly half of unique spike-specific TCRs reportedly recognized epitopes outside regions mutated in the B.1.351 and B.1.1.7 variants. After two AZD1222 doses, spike-specific TCR breadth and depth were significantly higher than at day 0 and than in MenACWY recipients. Vaccine-associated CD4 TCRs spanned the whole spike protein, with dominant responses in regions 160-218 and 743-854. Most participants were white British and females outnumbered males, and the authors suggested that clonal diversity may have been underestimated. Because no day 14 peak-response samples were available, repertoires were characterized only after the peak T cell response. Only five to seven AZD1222 recipients were SARS-CoV-2 seropositive at baseline, limiting conclusions about previously exposed vaccinees.

This sample comprised peripheral blood, obtained 28 days after the second dose of the MenACWY control vaccine. The clonotype was recovered from an adult who received the MenACWY meningococcal vaccine as a control. The chain was built from TRBV30 and TRBJ2-5; TRBD2 aligns with 11 central bases. The DNA is TGTGCCTGGAGTGTGCTAGCGGGAGGAGAGACCCAGTACTTC. This encodes CAWSVLAGGETQYF.